A single sample gave rise to the 16 T cell receptor beta chains below, sequenced in a study of blood T cell repertoires in COVID-19. Assay used: immunoSEQ multiplex PCR; TCRdb lists only in-frame clones, some missing. Among about 480,000 clones, roughly 90% were seen once, and the ten largest hold about 1.7%. Specimen: PBMCs or T cells enriched from blood (not recorded which). These receptors were collected from a woman between 40 and 55 years old who had recovered from COVID-19.

The chain joins TRBV3-1 (or the pseudogene TRBV3-2) to TRBJ1-1; TRBD1 agrees at 7 bases. The germline gives CDR1 LGHDT, CDR2 YNNKEL (reference sequence). The CDR3 spans 14 residues. J was trimmed by 8 bases and V by 2 bases; bases with no gene match: 8. This CDR3 reads CASSQLTGEIEAFF. The CDR3 DNA reads as TGTGCCAGCAGCCAACTAACAGGGGAAATAGAAGCTTTCTTT.

J is TRBJ1-1 and V is TRBV5-4; the D is unclear. Trimming removed 0 bases from V and 0 bases from J, with 12 bases in between. Germline V gene sequence: CDR1 SGHNT, CDR2 YYREEE (reference sequence). There are 16 residues in the CDR3. The CDR3, as DNA: TGTGCCAGCAGCTTGGACTCGGGTGTGATGAACACTGAAGCTTTCTTT. Translation: CASSLDSGVMNTEAFF.

A few counts support this clone. The rearrangement uses TRBV20-1 and TRBJ1-1, with D possibly being TRBD1 (6 bases). CDR1 is DFQATT and CDR2 is SNEGSKA in the germline V gene (reference sequence). The CDR3 consists of 11 residues. For the CDR3, the DNA is TGCAGGCCGAGACAGGACACTGAAGCTTTCTTT. Translating gives CRPRQDTEAFF.

The chain joins TRBV11-3 to TRBJ1-1, with a tentative D call TRBD1 (6 bases). This CDR3 contains 14 residues. Germline V CDR1 and CDR2: SGHNT, YENEEA. The V end was cut by 1 base, the J end by 5 bases, with 11 bases between. In DNA, the CDR3 is TGTGCCAGCAGCTTAGGAGGGGGGGGAACTGAAGCTTTCTTT. Its translation is CASSLGGGGTEAFF.

The rearrangement uses TRBV7-2 and TRBJ2-7; 9 nucleotides align to TRBD2. V shed 1 base, J shed 0 bases, and the junction held 4 bases outside the gene matches. The CDR3 sequence is 16 residues long. The germline CDR1 and CDR2 sequences are SGHTA and FQGNSA. Here the CDR3 DNA reads TGTGCCAGCAGCTTAGTGGCGGGAGGGCCCTCCTACGAGCAGTACTTC. Amino acid sequence: CASSLVAGGPSYEQYF.

This clone has only a few counts. V is TRBV5-1 and J is TRBJ2-7; 8 nucleotides line up with TRBD2. CDR1 and CDR2 from the germline V gene are SGHRS and YFSETQ. J was trimmed by 0 bases and V by 0 bases; bases with no gene match: 8. The CDR3 consists of 17 residues. CDR3 amino acids: CASSLAGGQRSSYEQYF. CDR3 DNA: TGCGCCAGCAGCTTGGCGGGGGGGCAGCGGAGCTCCTACGAGCAGTACTTC.

The genes are TRBV6-6 and TRBJ2-1; 13 nucleotides agree with TRBD2. The CDR3 runs to 18 residues. V shed 5 bases, J shed 6 bases, and the junction held 13 bases outside the gene matches. Per the germline V gene, CDR1 is MNHNY and CDR2 is SVGAGI (reference sequence). The CDR3: CASSRKSRGLAGANEQFF. CDR3 in DNA: TGTGCCAGCAGTCGAAAATCCCGTGGACTAGCGGGAGCCAATGAGCAGTTCTTC.

The table lists this clone with a count of one. The chain couples TRBV6-5 to TRBJ2-3, with 8 bases lining up with TRBD1. V was clipped by 0 bases and J by 4 bases; unmatched bases: 6. The CDR3 length is 16 residues. Germline lookup yields CDR1 MNHEY and CDR2 SVGAGI. The CDR3 DNA sequence: TGTGCCAGCAGTTACTCGCCGCCAGGGGGCCCAGATACGCAGTATTTT. Amino acid sequence: CASSYSPPGGPDTQYF.

This chain uses TRBV5-6 with TRBJ1-4; D is possibly TRBD1 (5 bases). CDR3 length: 14 residues. CDR1 is SGHDT and CDR2 is YYEEEE in the germline V gene. The V and J ends lost 2 bases and 6 bases respectively, with 11 bases between them. DNA for the CDR3: TGTGCCAGCAGCTTCTGGACACTTGATGAAAAACTGTTTTTT. This gives the protein CASSFWTLDEKLFF.

In regard to this clone: Other DNA sequences within the sample encode an identical CDR3. The chain carries TRBV11-3 and TRBJ2-2; TRBD1 matches 10 bases. CDR1 is SGHNT and CDR2 is YENEEA in the germline V gene. The CDR3 consists of 15 residues. V was pared by 1 base and J by 6 bases, with 2 bases of the junction left unmatched. This CDR3 is CASSLGQGAAGELFF. The CDR3 DNA reads as TGTGCCAGCAGCTTAGGACAGGGGGCGGCCGGGGAGCTGTTTTTT.

The chain employs TRBV30 and TRBJ2-5; 9 nucleotides align to TRBD2. CDR3 length equals 15 residues. Trimming at V came to 2 bases and at J to 5 bases, leaving 9 bases not matched to a gene. Germline assignment: CDR1 GTSNPN and CDR2 SVGIG (reference sequence). The CDR3 DNA sequence: TGTGCCTGGAGTAGATTAGCGGGAGTTCTGGAGACCCAGTACTTC. Translation: CAWSRLAGVLETQYF.

The gene calls are TRBV11-1 and TRBJ1-4; possibly TRBD1 for D (6 bases). This CDR3 is built from 15 residues. Germline CDR1 is SGHAT and CDR2 is FQDESV (reference sequence). V was clipped by 5 bases and J by 4 bases, with 14 bases between them. The CDR3 loop is CASSQYDRINEKLFF. CDR3 coding DNA: TGTGCCAGCAGCCAGTACGACAGGATTAATGAAAAACTGTTTTTT.

V usage is TRBV10-3 and J usage is TRBJ2-3; D possibly corresponds to TRBD2 (6 bases). The CDR3 loop spans 12 amino acids. Trimming took off 2 bases at V and 10 bases at J, with 10 bases between the two ends. The germline CDR1 and CDR2 sequences are ENHRY and SYGVKD. Written as DNA, the CDR3 is TGTGCCATCAGTGAGATCGGGGGTTCGCAGTATTTT. It yields the protein CAISEIGGSQYF.

V gene TRBV11-3 combines with J gene TRBJ2-2, with 12 bases that match TRBD2. Germline V gives CDR1 SGHNT, CDR2 YENEEA. The CDR3 length is 16 residues. Trimming cost V 5 bases and J 6 bases; bases outside gene matches: 7. CDR3 DNA: TGTGCCAGCAGCCCGAAAACTAGCGGGGGGTCCGGGGAGCTGTTTTTT. It is translated as CASSPKTSGGSGELFF.

The V gene is TRBV3-1 (or the pseudogene TRBV3-2), the J gene TRBJ1-3; maybe TRBD1 (5 bases). The CDR3 has 15 amino acids. Trimming took 3 bases from V and 0 from J, leaving 9 bases between them. Per the germline V gene, CDR1 is LGHDT and CDR2 is YNNKEL (reference sequence). The CDR3 nucleotides are TGTGCCAGCAGCCACAGGGTTGACTCTGGAAACACCATATATTTT. Its translation is CASSHRVDSGNTIYF.

The chain has TRBV27 and TRBJ2-2; D call uncertain. The CDR3 runs to 12 residues. Germline values: CDR1 MNHEY, CDR2 SMNVEV (reference sequence). V was trimmed by 2 bases and J by 8 bases, leaving 6 bases between them. CDR3 protein: CASSLVRGELFF. The CDR3, as DNA: TGTGCCAGCAGTTTAGTCAGAGGGGAGCTGTTTTTT.